This T cell receptor beta chain was captured by sequencing in a study of blood T cell repertoires in COVID-19 (TCRdb year 2020). Some background on the complete study: Samples covering the acute and convalescent phases of COVID-19 were provided by collaborators in the United States, Italy and Spain. Subjects who had been exposed to COVID-19, were actively infected with it, or had recovered from it provided the deeply sampled blood TCRbeta repertoires that made up the dataset. Sample metadata almost always included a de-identified subject ID, COVID-19 status, age in years and sex. The samples were drawn from the first 160 participants of the ongoing ImmuneRACE study and from roughly 1,300 subjects provided by 6 global collaborators. The material from the prospective study consisted of cDNA or gDNA derived from T cells, B-cell-depleted T cells, or PBMCs. The repertoires were made available in a free public database intended to serve as a resource for research on the immune response to SARS-CoV-2. Where available, HLA class I and class II types were taken from metadata supplied by the sample provider and were not determined by assay-based typing.

Whole blood was collected in K2EDTA tubes by collaborating institutions according to the institutions' own protocols. Collaborator samples were shipped for TCRbeta analysis as frozen whole blood, isolated PBMCs, or DNA extracted from either sample type. Comment on this clone: The target of this receptor is not known. The sample holds no much larger clone one base away, and base qualities are not on file.

Points the paper makes about the study in general: The amount of clinical and demographic metadata varied by source and participant and was provided uncurated.

TCRbeta CDR3 regions were amplified from genomic DNA by means of the immunoSEQ Assay, a bias-controlled multiplex PCR. As for the original processing: The number of nucleated cells in each sample was estimated by amplification of reference gene primers within the assay. Sequence reads were collapsed and filtered to measure the absolute abundance of every unique TCRbeta CDR3 rearrangement. For each sample, productive Simpson clonality was calculated as the square root of Simpson's diversity index across productive rearrangements. TCRdb obtained this table from immuneACCESS and retained in-frame rearrangements with V and J assigned. These tables miss some clones; where compared with another copy, unresolved V genes account for less than half of the shortfall, and the remainder is unexplained. The V and J calls and clone size are taken from that table; D and trimming were inferred from the DNA. Recorded for this sample are 160,000 or so clones; 81% of them occurred a single time. Approximately 9.9% of the sample comes from the top ten.

V and J are truncated by 5 bases and 12 bases respectively, leaving an intervening sequence of 14 bases. Counted from cysteine to phenylalanine, this CDR3 has 13 amino acids. Only CDR3 DNA is held: 39 bases, read in frame from base 1. Taken from the germline V gene (reference sequence), the CDR1 and CDR2 loops are LNHDA and SQIVND. What was sequenced was peripheral blood. This clonotype was obtained from a man aged 55 to 70 with active or convalescent COVID-19. The chain couples TRBV19 to TRBJ1-6, and possibly TRBD1, on 6 matching bases. Here the CDR3 is given as CASSFRQDGPLHF. The nucleotides read TGTGCCAGTAGTTTCCGACAGGACGGACCCCTCCACTTT.